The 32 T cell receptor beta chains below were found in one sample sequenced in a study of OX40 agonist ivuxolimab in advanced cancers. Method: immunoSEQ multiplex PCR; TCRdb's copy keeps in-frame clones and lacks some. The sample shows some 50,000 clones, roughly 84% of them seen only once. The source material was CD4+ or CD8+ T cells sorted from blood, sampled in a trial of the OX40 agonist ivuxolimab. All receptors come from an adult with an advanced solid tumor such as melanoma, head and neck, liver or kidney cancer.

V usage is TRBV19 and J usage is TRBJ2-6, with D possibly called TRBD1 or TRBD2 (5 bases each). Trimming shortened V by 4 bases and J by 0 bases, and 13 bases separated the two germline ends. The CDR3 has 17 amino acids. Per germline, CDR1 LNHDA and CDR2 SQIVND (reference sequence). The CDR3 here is CASSRGTDDSGANVLTF. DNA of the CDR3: TGTGCCAGTAGTAGGGGGACCGACGACTCTGGGGCCAACGTCCTGACTTTC.

CDR3 nucleotides: TGTGCCAGCCACACTCCTAGCTATGGCTACACCTTC. Translating gives CASHTPSYGYTF. V usage is TRBV21-1 and J usage is TRBJ1-2. TRBV21-1 is recorded as a pseudogene. The CDR3 runs to 12 residues.

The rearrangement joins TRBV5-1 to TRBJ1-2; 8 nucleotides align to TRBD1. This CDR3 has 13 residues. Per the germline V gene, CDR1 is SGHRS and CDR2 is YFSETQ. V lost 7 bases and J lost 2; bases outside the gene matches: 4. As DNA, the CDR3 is TGCGCCAGCTCAGGGGGCGAAAACTATGGCTACACCTTC. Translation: CASSGGENYGYTF.

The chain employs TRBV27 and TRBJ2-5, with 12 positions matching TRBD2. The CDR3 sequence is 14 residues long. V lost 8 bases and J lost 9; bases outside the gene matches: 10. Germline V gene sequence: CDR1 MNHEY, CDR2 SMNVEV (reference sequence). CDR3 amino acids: CASSRTSGAGSQYF. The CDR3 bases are TGTGCCAGCTCGCGGACTAGCGGGGCGGGGTCCCAGTACTTC.

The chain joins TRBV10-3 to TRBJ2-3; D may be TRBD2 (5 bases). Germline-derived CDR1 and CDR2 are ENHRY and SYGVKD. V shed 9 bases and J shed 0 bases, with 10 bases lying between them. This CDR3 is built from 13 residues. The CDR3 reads CAITAVSTDTQYF. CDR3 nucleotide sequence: TGTGCCATTACAGCGGTTAGCACAGATACGCAGTATTTT.

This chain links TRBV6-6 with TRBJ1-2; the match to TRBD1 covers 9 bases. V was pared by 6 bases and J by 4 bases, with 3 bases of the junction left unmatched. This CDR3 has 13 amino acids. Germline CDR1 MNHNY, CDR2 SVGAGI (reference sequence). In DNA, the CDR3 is TGTGCCAGCAGGGGACAGGGAATCTATGGCTACACCTTC. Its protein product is CASRGQGIYGYTF.

CDR3 residues: CASSYSRTGRSPLHF. The CDR3 region has the DNA TGTGCCAGCAGTTACTCGAGGACAGGGCGTTCACCCCTCCACTTT. The chain links TRBV6-5 to TRBJ1-6, with TRBD1 matching over 8 bases. Germline V CDR1 and CDR2: MNHEY, SVGAGI. This CDR3 comprises 15 residues. The ends lost 0 bases at V and 9 bases at J; junction bases unmatched: 4.

The CDR3 nucleotides are TGCGCCAGCAGCTTGTCCGGGGAGCTGTTTTTT. Encoded protein: CASSLSGELFF. The V gene is TRBV5-1, the J gene TRBJ2-2; D is uncertain. Per germline, CDR1 SGHRS and CDR2 YFSETQ. V shed 1 base and J shed 6 bases, with 1 base lying between them. The CDR3 runs 11 residues.

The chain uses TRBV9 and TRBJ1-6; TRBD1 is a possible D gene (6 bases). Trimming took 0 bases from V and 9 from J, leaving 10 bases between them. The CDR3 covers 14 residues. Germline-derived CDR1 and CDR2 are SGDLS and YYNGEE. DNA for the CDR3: TGTGCCAGCAGCGTAGAACAGGGCGGTTCACCCCTCCACTTT. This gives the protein CASSVEQGGSPLHF.

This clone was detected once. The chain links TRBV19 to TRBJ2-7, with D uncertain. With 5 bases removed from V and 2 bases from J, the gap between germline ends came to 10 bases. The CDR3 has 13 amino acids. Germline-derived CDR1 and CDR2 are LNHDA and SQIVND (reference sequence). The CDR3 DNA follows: TGTGCCAGTAGTGTTAAAGATCCCTACGAGCAGTACTTC. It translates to CASSVKDPYEQYF.

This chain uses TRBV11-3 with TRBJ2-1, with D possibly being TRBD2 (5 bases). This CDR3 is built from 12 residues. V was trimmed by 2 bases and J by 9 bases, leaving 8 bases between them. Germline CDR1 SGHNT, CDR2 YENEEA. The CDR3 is CASSLRSGEQFF. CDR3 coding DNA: TGTGCCAGCAGCTTACGGAGCGGTGAGCAGTTCTTC.

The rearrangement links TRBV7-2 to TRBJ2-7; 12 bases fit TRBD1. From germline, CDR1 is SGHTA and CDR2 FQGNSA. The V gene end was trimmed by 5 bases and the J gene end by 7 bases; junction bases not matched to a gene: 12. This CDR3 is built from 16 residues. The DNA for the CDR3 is TGTGCCAGCAGCCCGGGTCGGGACAGGGGGCCAAAGGAGCAGTACTTC. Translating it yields CASSPGRDRGPKEQYF.

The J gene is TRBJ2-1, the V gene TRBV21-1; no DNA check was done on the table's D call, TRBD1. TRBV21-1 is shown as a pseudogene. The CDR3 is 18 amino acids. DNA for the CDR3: TGTGCCAGCAGCACCTTTCACAAGACAGGGGGGACTTACAATGAGCAGTTCTTC. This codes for CASSTFHKTGGTYNEQFF.

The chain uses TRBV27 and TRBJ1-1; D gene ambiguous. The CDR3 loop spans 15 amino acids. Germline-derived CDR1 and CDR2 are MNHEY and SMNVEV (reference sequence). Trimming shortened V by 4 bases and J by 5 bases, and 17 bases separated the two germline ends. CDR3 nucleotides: TGTGCCAGCAGTTCCCGAGGACTTGCAAGAACTGAAGCTTTCTTT. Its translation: CASSSRGLARTEAFF.

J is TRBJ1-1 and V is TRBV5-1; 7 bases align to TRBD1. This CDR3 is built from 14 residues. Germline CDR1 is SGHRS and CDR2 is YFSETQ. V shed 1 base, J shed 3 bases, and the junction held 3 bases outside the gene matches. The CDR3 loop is CASSLTGDYTEAFF. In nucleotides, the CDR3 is TGCGCCAGCAGCTTGACAGGGGATTACACTGAAGCTTTCTTT.

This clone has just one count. CDR3 sequence: CASSLGLAGVGDTQYF. CDR3 nucleotides: TGCGCCAGCAGCTTGGGCCTAGCGGGAGTCGGAGATACGCAGTATTTT. The chain combines TRBV5-1 with TRBJ2-3, with 10 bases fitting TRBD2. Germline V gives CDR1 SGHRS, CDR2 YFSETQ. The CDR3 runs 16 residues. With V trimmed by 0 bases and J by 5 bases, 6 bases remained unmatched.

The CDR3 DNA follows: TGTGCCATCAGTGAGTCCTCCAGGTACGAGCAGTACTTC. Protein sequence: CAISESSRYEQYF. The chain employs TRBV10-3 and TRBJ2-5; D ambiguous. Near its end, the DNA agrees better with TRBJ2-7, so the J call may be wrong. CDR1 and CDR2 (germline): ENHRY, SYGVKD. The CDR3 extends over 13 amino acids.

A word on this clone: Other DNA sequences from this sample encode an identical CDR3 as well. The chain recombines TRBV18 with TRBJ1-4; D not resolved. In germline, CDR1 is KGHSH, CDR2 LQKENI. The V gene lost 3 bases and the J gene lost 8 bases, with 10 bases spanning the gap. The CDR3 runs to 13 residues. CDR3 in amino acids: CASSPPGREKLFF. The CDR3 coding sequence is TGTGCCAGCTCACCGCCTGGGCGAGAAAAACTGTTTTTT. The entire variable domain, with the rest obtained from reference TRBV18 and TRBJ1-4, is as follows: NAGVMQNPRHLVRRRGQEARLRCSPMKGHSHVYWYRQLPEEGLKFMVYLQKENIIDESGMPKERFSAEFPKEGPSILRIQQVVRGDSAAYFCASSPPGREKLFFGSGTQLSVL.

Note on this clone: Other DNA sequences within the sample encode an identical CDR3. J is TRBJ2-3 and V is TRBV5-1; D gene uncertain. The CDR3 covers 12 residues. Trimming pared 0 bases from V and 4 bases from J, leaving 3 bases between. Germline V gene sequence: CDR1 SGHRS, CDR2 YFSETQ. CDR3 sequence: CASSLGADTQYF. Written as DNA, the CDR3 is TGCGCCAGCAGCTTGGGCGCAGATACGCAGTATTTT.

The CDR3 protein is CASSPGTNGYTF. CDR3 coding DNA: TGTGCCAGCAGTCCCGGGACAAATGGCTACACCTTC. This chain joins TRBV7-8 and TRBJ1-2, with TRBD1 as a possible D gene (6 bases). The CDR3 totals 12 residues. Per germline, CDR1 SGHVS and CDR2 FQNEAQ. V dropped 6 bases and J dropped 6 bases, with 11 bases sitting between them.

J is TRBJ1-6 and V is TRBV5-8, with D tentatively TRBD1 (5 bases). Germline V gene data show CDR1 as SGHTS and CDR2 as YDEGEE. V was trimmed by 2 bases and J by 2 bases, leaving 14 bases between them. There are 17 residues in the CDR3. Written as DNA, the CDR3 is TGTGCCAGCAGCTTCTCGGGGGGTTTGGCCTATAATTCACCCCTCCACTTT. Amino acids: CASSFSGGLAYNSPLHF.

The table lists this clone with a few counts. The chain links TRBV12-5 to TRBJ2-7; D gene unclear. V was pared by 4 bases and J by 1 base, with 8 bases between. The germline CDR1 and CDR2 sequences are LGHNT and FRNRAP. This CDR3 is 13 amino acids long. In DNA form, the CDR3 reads TGTGCTAGTGGTTGGGGAACGTCCTACGAGCAGTACTTC. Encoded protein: CASGWGTSYEQYF.

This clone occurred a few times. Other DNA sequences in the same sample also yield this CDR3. DNA for the CDR3: TGCGCCAGCAGCCTGACAGAAAACACTGAAGCTTTCTTT. It yields the protein CASSLTENTEAFF. The genes are TRBV5-1 and TRBJ1-1; possibly TRBD1 for D (5 bases). Trimming took 4 bases from V and 2 from J, leaving 9 bases between them. Germline V lookup: CDR1 SGHRS, CDR2 YFSETQ. This CDR3 is built from 13 residues.

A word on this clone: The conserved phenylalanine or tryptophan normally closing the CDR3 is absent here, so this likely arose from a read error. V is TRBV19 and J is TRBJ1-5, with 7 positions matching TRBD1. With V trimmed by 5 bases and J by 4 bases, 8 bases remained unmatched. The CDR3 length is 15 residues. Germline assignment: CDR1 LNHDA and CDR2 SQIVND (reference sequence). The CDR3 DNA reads TGTGCCAGTAGTCCCCGACAGGGCCTGAATCAGCCCCAGCATCTT. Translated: CASSPRQGLNQPQHL.

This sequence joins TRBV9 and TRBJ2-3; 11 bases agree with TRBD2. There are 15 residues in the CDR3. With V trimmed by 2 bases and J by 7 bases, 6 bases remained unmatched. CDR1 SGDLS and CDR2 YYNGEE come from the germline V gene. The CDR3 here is CASSVVAGGPYTQYF. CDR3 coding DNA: TGTGCCAGCAGCGTGGTAGCGGGGGGGCCGTATACGCAGTATTTT.

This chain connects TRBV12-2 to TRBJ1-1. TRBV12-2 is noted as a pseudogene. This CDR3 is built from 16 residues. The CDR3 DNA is TGTGCAAGTCGGTCCGGGGCCCGGGCCTTGGAGACTGAAGCTTTCTTT. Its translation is CASRSGARALETEAFF.

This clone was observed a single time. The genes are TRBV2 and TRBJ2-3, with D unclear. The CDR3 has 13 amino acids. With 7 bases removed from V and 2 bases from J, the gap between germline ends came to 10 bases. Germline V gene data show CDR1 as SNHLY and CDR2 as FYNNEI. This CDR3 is CASKNRNTDTQYF. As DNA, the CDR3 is TGTGCCAGCAAAAACCGAAACACAGATACGCAGTATTTT.

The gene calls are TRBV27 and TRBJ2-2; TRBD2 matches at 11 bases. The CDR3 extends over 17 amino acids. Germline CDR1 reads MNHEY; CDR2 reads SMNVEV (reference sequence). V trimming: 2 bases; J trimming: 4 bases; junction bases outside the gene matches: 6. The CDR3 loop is CASSLDFGTSGTGELFF. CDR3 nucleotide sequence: TGTGCCAGCAGTTTAGACTTCGGGACTAGCGGCACCGGGGAGCTGTTTTTT.

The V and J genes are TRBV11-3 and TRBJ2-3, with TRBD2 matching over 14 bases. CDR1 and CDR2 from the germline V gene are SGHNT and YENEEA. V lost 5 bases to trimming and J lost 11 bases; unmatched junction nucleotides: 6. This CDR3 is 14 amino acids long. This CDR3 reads CASSPTSGGARQYF. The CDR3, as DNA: TGTGCCAGCAGCCCGACTAGCGGGGGGGCGAGGCAGTATTTT. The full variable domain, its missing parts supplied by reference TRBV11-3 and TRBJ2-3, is EAGVVQSPRYKIIEKKQPVAFWCNPISGHNTLYWYLQNLGQGPELLIRYENEEAVDDSQLPKDRFSAERLKGVDSTLKIQPAELGDSAVYLCASSPTSGGARQYFGPGTRLTVL.

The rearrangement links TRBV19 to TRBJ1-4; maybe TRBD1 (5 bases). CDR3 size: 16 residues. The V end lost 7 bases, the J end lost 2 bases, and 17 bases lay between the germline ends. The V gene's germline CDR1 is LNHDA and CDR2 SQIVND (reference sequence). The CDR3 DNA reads TGTGCCAGTACCGACCCGGCGTGGGGGACTAATGAAAAACTGTTTTTT. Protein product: CASTDPAWGTNEKLFF.

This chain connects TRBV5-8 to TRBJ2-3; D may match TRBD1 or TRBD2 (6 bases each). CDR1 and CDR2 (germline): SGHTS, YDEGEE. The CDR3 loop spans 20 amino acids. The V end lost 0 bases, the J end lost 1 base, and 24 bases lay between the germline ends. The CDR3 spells CASSLANGLKQEGGTDTQYF. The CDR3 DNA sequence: TGTGCCAGCAGCTTGGCCAATGGACTAAAGCAGGAGGGGGGCACAGATACGCAGTATTTT.

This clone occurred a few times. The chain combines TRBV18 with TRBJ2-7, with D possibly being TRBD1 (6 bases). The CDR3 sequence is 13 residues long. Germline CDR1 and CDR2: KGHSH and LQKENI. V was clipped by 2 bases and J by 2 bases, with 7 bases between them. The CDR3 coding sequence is TGTGCCAGCTCACCAGGACAGACCTACGAGCAGTACTTC. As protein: CASSPGQTYEQYF.